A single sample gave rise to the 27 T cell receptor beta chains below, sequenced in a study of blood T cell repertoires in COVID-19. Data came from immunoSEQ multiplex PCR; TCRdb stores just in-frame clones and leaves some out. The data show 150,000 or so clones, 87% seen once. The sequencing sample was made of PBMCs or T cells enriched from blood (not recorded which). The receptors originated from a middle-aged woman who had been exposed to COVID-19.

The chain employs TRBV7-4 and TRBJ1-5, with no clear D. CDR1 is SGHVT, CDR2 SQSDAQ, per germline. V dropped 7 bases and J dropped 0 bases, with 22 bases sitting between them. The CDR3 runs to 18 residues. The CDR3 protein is CASTKLNMRKNSNQPQHF. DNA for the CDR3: TGTGCCAGCACCAAGCTTAATATGCGGAAAAATAGCAATCAGCCCCAGCATTTT.

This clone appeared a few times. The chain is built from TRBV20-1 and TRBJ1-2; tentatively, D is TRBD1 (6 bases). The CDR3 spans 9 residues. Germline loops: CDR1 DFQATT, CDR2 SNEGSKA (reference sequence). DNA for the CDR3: TGCCCCAGGGGCAGGGGCTACACCTTC. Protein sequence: CPRGRGYTF.

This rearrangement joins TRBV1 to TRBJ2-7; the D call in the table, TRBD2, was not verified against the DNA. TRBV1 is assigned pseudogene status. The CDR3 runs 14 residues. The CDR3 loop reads CTSSQGERGYEQYF. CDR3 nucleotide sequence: TGCACCAGCAGCCAAGGTGAGCGGGGCTACGAGCAGTACTTC.

The CDR3 here is CASSYTGRIETQYF. The CDR3 coding sequence is TGTGCCAGCAGTTATACAGGGAGAATCGAGACCCAGTACTTC. The J gene is TRBJ2-5, the V gene TRBV6-5, with D perhaps matching TRBD1 (6 bases). The CDR3 extends over 14 amino acids. Trimming cost V 3 bases and J 5 bases, with 13 bases left between them. From germline, CDR1 is MNHEY and CDR2 SVGAGI.

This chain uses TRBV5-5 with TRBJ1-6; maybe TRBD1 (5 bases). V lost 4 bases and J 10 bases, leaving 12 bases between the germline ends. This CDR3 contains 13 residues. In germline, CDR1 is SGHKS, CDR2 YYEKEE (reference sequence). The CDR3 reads CASSMVQGSPLHF. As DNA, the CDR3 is TGTGCCAGCAGCATGGTGCAGGGCTCACCCCTCCACTTT.

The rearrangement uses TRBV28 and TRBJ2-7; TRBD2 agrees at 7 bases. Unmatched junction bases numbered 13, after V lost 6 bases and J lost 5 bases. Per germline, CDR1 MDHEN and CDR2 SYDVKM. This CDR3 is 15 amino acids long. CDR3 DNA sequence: TGTGCCAGCAGCCCTTCCGGGACGGGGGGACACGAGCAGTACTTC. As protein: CASSPSGTGGHEQYF. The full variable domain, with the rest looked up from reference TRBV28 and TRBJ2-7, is DVKVTQSSRYLVKRTGEKVFLECVQDMDHENMFWYRQDPGLGLRLIYFSYDVKMKEKGDIPEGYSVSREKKERFSLILESASTNQTSMYLCASSPSGTGGHEQYFGPGTRLTVT.

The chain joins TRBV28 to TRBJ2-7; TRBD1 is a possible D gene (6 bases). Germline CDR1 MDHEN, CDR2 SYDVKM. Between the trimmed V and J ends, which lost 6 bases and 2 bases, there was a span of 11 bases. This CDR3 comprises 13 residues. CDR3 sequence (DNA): TGTGCCAGCAGGAGACAGGCTACCTACGAGCAGTACTTC. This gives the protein CASRRQATYEQYF.

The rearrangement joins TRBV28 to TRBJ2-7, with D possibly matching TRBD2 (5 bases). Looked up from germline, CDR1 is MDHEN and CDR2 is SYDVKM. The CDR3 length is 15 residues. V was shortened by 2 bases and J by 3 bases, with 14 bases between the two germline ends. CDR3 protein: CASSLSGLSGYEQYF. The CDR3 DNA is TGTGCCAGCAGTTTAAGCGGATTATCCGGCTACGAGCAGTACTTC. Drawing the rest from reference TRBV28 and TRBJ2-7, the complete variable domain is DVKVTQSSRYLVKRTGEKVFLECVQDMDHENMFWYRQDPGLGLRLIYFSYDVKMKEKGDIPEGYSVSREKKERFSLILESASTNQTSMYLCASSLSGLSGYEQYFGPGTRLTVT.

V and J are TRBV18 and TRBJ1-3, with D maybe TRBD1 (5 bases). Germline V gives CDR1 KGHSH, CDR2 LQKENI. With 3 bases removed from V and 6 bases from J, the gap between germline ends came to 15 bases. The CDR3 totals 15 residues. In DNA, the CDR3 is TGTGCCAGCTCACCTACTTCGGGCAGGGAAAACACCATATATTTT. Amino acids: CASSPTSGRENTIYF.

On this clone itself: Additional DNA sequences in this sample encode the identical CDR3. CDR3 protein: CASRRDRGEKLFF. CDR3 nucleotide sequence: TGTGCCAGCAGGCGTGACCGGGGGGAAAAACTGTTTTTT. The chain recombines TRBV2 with TRBJ1-4, with D tentatively TRBD1 (5 bases). Per germline, CDR1 SNHLY and CDR2 FYNNEI. CDR3 size: 13 residues. The germline V and J ends were trimmed by 6 bases and 8 bases, with 13 bases remaining between them.

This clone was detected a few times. CDR3 sequence (DNA): TGTGCCAGCAGTTTGGGGAGTGGGAAGCCCCAGCATTTT. The encoded protein is CASSLGSGKPQHF. This rearrangement joins TRBV12-3 or TRBV12-4 to TRBJ1-5; D gene uncertain. The CDR3 contains 13 residues. V was shortened by 3 bases and J by 8 bases, with 11 bases between the two germline ends.

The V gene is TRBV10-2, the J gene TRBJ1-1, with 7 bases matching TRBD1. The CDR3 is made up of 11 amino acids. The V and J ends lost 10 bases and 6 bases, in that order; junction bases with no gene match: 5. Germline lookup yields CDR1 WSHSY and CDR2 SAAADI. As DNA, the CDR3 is TGCGCCAACCCTGGGACAGCTGAAGCTTTCTTT. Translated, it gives CANPGTAEAFF.

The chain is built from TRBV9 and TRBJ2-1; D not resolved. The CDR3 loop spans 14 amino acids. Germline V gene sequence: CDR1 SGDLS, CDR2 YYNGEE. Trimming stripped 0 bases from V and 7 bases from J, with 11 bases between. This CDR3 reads CASSVEQSVNEQFF. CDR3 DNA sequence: TGTGCCAGCAGCGTAGAACAAAGTGTAAATGAGCAGTTCTTC.

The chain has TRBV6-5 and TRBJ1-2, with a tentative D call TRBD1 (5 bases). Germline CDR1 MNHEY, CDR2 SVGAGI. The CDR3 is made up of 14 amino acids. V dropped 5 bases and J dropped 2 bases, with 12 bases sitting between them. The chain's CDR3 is CASSTPQGNYGYTF. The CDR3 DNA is TGTGCCAGCAGTACCCCCCAGGGCAACTATGGCTACACCTTC.

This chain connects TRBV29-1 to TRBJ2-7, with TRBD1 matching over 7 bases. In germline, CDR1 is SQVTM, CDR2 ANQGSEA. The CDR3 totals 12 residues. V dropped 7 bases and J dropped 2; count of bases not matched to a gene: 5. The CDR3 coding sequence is TGCAGCGACAGGGGCCGAACCTACGAGCAGTACTTC. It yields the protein CSDRGRTYEQYF.

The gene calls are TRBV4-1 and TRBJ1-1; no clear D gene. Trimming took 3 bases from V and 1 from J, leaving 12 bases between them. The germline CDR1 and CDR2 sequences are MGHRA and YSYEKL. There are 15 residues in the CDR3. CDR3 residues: CASSHLPGKNTEAFF. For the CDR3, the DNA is TGCGCCAGCAGCCACCTTCCCGGGAAGAACACTGAAGCTTTCTTT.

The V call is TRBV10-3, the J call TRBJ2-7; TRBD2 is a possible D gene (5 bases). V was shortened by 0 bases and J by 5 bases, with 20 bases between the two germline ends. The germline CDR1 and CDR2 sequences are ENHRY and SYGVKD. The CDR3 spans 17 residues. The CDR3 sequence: CAISESIGLRLLDEQYF. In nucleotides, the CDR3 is TGTGCCATCAGTGAGTCCATCGGACTGAGGCTCCTCGACGAGCAGTACTTC.

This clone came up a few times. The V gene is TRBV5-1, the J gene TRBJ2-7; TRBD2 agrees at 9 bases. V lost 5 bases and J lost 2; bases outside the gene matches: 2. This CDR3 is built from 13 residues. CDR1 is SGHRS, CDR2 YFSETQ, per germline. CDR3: CASRIAGAYEQYF. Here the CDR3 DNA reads TGCGCCAGCAGAATAGCGGGGGCCTACGAGCAGTACTTC.

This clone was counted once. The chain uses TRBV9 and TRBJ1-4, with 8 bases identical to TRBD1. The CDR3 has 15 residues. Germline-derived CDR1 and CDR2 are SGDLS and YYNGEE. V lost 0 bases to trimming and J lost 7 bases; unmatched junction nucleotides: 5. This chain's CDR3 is CASSVDPTGGEKLFF. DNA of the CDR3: TGTGCCAGCAGCGTAGATCCAACAGGGGGTGAAAAACTGTTTTTT.

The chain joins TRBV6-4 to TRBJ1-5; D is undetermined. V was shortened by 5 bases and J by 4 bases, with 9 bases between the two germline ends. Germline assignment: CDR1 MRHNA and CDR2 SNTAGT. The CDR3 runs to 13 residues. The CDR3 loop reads CASSHQVNQPQHF. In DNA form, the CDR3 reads TGTGCCAGCAGTCATCAGGTAAATCAGCCCCAGCATTTT.

The CDR3 bases are TGCGCCAGCAGCTTCCGGGACAGATCCTACGAGCAGTACTTC. It codes for CASSFRDRSYEQYF. This rearrangement joins TRBV5-1 to TRBJ2-7, with 7 bases identical to TRBD1. The trim removed 2 bases at V and 1 base at J, leaving 3 bases unmatched. The CDR3 is 14 residues long. Germline V gene sequence: CDR1 SGHRS, CDR2 YFSETQ.

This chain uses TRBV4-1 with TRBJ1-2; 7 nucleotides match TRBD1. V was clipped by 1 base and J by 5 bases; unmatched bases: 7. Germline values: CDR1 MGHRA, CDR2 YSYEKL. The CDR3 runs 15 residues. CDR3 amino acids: CASSQAERGRYGYTF. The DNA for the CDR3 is TGCGCCAGCAGCCAAGCCGAGAGGGGGCGATATGGCTACACCTTC.

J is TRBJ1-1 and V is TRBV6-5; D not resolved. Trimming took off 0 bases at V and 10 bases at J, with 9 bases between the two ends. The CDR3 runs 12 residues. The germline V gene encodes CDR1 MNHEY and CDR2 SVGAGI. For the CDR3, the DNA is TGTGCCAGCAGTTACTCCGGGGTGGTAGCTTTCTTT. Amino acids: CASSYSGVVAFF.

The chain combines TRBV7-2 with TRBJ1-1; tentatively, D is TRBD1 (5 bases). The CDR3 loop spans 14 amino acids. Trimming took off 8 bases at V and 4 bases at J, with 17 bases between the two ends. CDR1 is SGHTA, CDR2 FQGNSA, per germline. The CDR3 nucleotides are TGTGCCAGCCTGACGGACACCCGTTTCACTGAAGCTTTCTTT. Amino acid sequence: CASLTDTRFTEAFF.

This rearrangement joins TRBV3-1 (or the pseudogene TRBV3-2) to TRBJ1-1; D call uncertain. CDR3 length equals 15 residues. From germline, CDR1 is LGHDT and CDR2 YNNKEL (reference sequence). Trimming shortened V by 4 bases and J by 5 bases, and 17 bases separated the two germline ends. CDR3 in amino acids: CASSLESGLGTEAFF. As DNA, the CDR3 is TGTGCCAGCAGCCTAGAGAGCGGGCTCGGGACTGAAGCTTTCTTT.

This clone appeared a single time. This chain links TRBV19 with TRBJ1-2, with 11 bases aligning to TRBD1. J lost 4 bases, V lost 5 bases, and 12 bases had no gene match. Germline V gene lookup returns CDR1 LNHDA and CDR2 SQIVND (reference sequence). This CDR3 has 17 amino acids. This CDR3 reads CASSSRTGGSRSYGYTF. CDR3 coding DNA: TGTGCCAGTAGTTCCCGGACAGGGGGCTCAAGGTCCTATGGCTACACCTTC. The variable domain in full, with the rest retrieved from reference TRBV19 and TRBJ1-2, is DGGITQSPKYLFRKEGQNVTLSCEQNLNHDAMYWYRQDPGQGLRLIYYSQIVNDFQKGDIAEGYSVSREKKESFPLTVTSAQKNPTAFYLCASSSRTGGSRSYGYTFGSGTRLTVV.

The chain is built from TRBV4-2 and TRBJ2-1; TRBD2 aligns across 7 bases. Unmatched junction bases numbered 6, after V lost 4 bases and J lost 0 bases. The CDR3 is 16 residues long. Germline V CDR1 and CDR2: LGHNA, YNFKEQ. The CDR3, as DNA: TGTGCCAGCAGCCCCCGACTAGCCGGCTCCTACAATGAGCAGTTCTTC. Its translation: CASSPRLAGSYNEQFF.